The next 27 T cell receptor beta chains were all read from a single sample in a study of CD8+CD57+ T cells in acquired aplastic anemia. Sequencing involved patients with CD8+CD57+ cell expansion previously shown by flow cytometry. Profiles of TCR beta VDJ and CDR3 were generated from a genomic DNA template. In TCRdb, the reads were re-called with MiXCR into one record per CDR3 protein. The sample has about 150,000 distinct CDR3 sequences; roughly 49% are singletons. Sequences were obtained from sorted CD4+, CD8+, or CD8+CD57+ T cells (not recorded which) from PBMCs. The origin of the receptors is a human donor with aplastic anemia.

This clonotype was recorded only once. The germline gene is not matched at one end of the junction; a read error may be the cause. V usage is TRBV10-3 and J usage is TRBJ2-7; D unclear. Germline V gene sequence: CDR1 ENHRY, CDR2 SYGVKD. This CDR3 comprises 13 residues. The chain's CDR3 is CASSSSTSYEQYF. CDR3 nucleotide sequence: TGTGCCAGCAGTTCGAGTACCTCCTACGAGCAGTACTTC.

This clonotype has a handful of counts. CDR3 region: CATGAGTYEQYF. DNA of the CDR3: TGTGCCACCGGGGCAGGGACCTACGAGCAGTACTTC. The rearrangement links TRBV15 to TRBJ2-7, with a possible D match to TRBD1 (5 bases). The CDR3 totals 12 residues. Germline V CDR1 and CDR2: LNHNV, YYDKDF (reference sequence). The V and J ends lost 8 bases and 2 bases respectively, with 10 bases between them. The full variable domain, in which reference TRBV15 and TRBJ2-7 provide the parts outside the CDR3, is DAMVIQNPRYQVTQFGKPVTLSCSQTLNHNVMYWYQQKSSQAPKLLFHYYDKDFNNEADTPDNFQSRRPNTSFCFLDIRSPGLGDTAMYLCATGAGTYEQYFGPGTRLTVT.

Note on this clonotype: Because the CDR3 is missing its conserved closing phenylalanine or tryptophan, this is likely a read error. This sequence joins TRBV6-1 and TRBJ2-3, with 9 nucleotides matching TRBD2. CDR3 size: 16 residues. Per germline, CDR1 MNHNS and CDR2 SASEGT. The ends lost 6 bases at V and 1 base at J; junction bases unmatched: 8. As DNA, the CDR3 is TGTGCCAGCAGCGGCCTAGCGGGGAGGGGCACAGATACGCAGTATCTT. It is translated as CASSGLAGRGTDTQYL.

The V and J genes are TRBV29-1 and TRBJ1-2; D gene ambiguous. Trimming took off 6 bases at V and 4 bases at J, with 15 bases between the two ends. CDR1 and CDR2 (germline): SQVTM, ANQGSEA. The CDR3 is made up of 13 amino acids. This chain's CDR3 is CSVTTRFAYGYTF. DNA for the CDR3: TGCAGCGTGACGACAAGGTTTGCCTATGGCTACACCTTC.

To note about this clonotype: Being one base from a much bigger clone, this may be a read error. The CDR3 is CASGIEGFSGNTIYF. DNA of the CDR3: TGTGCCAGCGGTATAGAGGGGTTCTCTGGAAACACCATATATTTT. This chain joins TRBV12-3 or TRBV12-4 and TRBJ1-3; D perhaps matches TRBD1 (5 bases). V lost 8 bases and J lost 0, with 14 bases in between. The CDR3 has 15 amino acids.

This clonotype was recorded at least ten times. The genes are TRBV4-3 and TRBJ2-7; 10 nucleotides line up with TRBD2. This CDR3 has 15 amino acids. From germline, CDR1 is LGHNA and CDR2 YSLEER. The trim removed 4 bases at V and 4 bases at J, leaving 7 bases unmatched. DNA for the CDR3: TGCGCCAGCAGCCGAGGGGGGACTAGCGCTTACGAGCAGTACTTC. Its translation: CASSRGGTSAYEQYF.

This clonotype was counted at least ten times. The V and J genes are TRBV4-1 and TRBJ2-7; tentatively, D is TRBD2 (5 bases). Per the germline V gene, CDR1 is MGHRA and CDR2 is YSYEKL. With 0 bases removed from V and 0 bases from J, the gap between germline ends came to 6 bases. This CDR3 is 14 amino acids long. The CDR3 nucleotides are TGCGCCAGCAGCCAAGAAGAGGGCTCCTACGAGCAGTACTTC. Protein sequence: CASSQEEGSYEQYF.

The rearrangement uses TRBV7-9 and TRBJ1-1; no reliable D call. Trimming shortened V by 5 bases and J by 1 base, and 14 bases separated the two germline ends. The length of the CDR3 is 15 residues. The germline CDR1 and CDR2 sequences are SEHNR and FQNEAQ (reference sequence). The CDR3 loop reads CASSAVGLPNTEAFF. CDR3 nucleotide sequence: TGTGCCAGCAGCGCCGTAGGACTGCCGAACACTGAAGCTTTCTTT.

V usage is TRBV20-1 and J usage is TRBJ2-7; no firm D call. V was shortened by 5 bases and J by 3 bases, with 8 bases between the two germline ends. Germline values: CDR1 DFQATT, CDR2 SNEGSKA (reference sequence). The CDR3 sequence is 11 residues long. This CDR3 is CSAPLYYEQYF. The CDR3, as DNA: TGCAGTGCTCCTCTATACTACGAGCAGTACTTC.

This rearrangement joins TRBV7-2 to TRBJ2-5; no reliable D call. This CDR3 is built from 13 residues. CDR1 SGHTA and CDR2 FQGNSA come from the germline V gene. Between the trimmed V and J ends, which lost 1 base and 5 bases, there was a span of 8 bases. CDR3 protein: CASSLEGLETQYF. The DNA for the CDR3 is TGTGCCAGCAGCTTAGAGGGCCTCGAGACCCAGTACTTC.

The J gene is TRBJ1-1, the V gene TRBV9, with D uncertain. The CDR3 consists of 13 residues. V was shortened by 4 bases and J by 5 bases, with 12 bases between the two germline ends. CDR1 is SGDLS and CDR2 is YYNGEE in the germline V gene. CDR3 loop: CASSPPSPTEAFF. The CDR3 nucleotides read TGTGCCAGCAGCCCCCCATCCCCTACTGAAGCTTTCTTT.

The chain uses TRBV10-3 and TRBJ2-3; 8 positions agree with TRBD1. CDR3 length: 14 residues. J was trimmed by 2 bases and V by 7 bases; bases with no gene match: 5. Germline-derived CDR1 and CDR2 are ENHRY and SYGVKD. The CDR3 DNA reads as TGTGCCATCACTCAGGGGGCTGACACAGATACGCAGTATTTT. Residues: CAITQGADTDTQYF.

This clonotype was detected only once. The CDR3 loop is CASSGDMVPFF. Written as DNA, the CDR3 is TGTGCCAGCAGCGGGGACATGGTTCCGTTCTTC. The chain couples TRBV2 to TRBJ2-1, with D possibly TRBD1 on 6 matching bases. CDR1 SNHLY and CDR2 FYNNEI come from the germline V gene. V gave up 6 bases and J gave up 15 bases, with 15 bases separating them. The CDR3 is 11 amino acids.

This rearrangement joins TRBV10-3 to TRBJ1-4, with D tentatively TRBD1 (6 bases). Trimming removed 7 bases from V and 0 bases from J, with 9 bases in between. Germline V gene data show CDR1 as ENHRY and CDR2 as SYGVKD. The CDR3 contains 14 residues. This chain's CDR3 is CAIKTGATNEKLFF. CDR3 coding DNA: TGTGCCATCAAGACAGGCGCAACTAATGAAAAACTGTTTTTT.

This chain uses TRBV24-1 with TRBJ2-5; D not resolved. Trimming removed 4 bases at V and 4 bases at J, with 12 bases between. CDR3 length equals 14 residues. The V gene's germline CDR1 is KGHDR and CDR2 SFDVKD. In DNA form, the CDR3 reads TGTGCCACCAGTGACTCTGGGCCTTCAGAGACCCAGTACTTC. Encoded protein: CATSDSGPSETQYF.

The rearrangement uses TRBV11-2 and TRBJ2-7, with D possibly being TRBD1 (6 bases). The CDR3 is 16 amino acids. Deletions cut 4 bases from V and 3 bases from J, with 19 bases between. The germline CDR1 and CDR2 sequences are SGHAT and FQNNGV. CDR3 sequence (DNA): TGTGCCAGCAGCTCCGTAGGGCAGGGGACCCTCTACGAGCAGTACTTC. It is translated as CASSSVGQGTLYEQYF. The complete variable domain, with remaining parts taken from reference TRBV11-2 and TRBJ2-7, reads EAGVAQSPRYKIIEKRQSVAFWCNPISGHATLYWYQQILGQGPKLLIQFQNNGVVDDSQLPKDRFSAERLKGVDSTLKIQPAKLEDSAVYLCASSSVGQGTLYEQYFGPGTRLTVT.

The V and J genes are TRBV2 and TRBJ1-2; the D is unclear. CDR1 SNHLY and CDR2 FYNNEI come from the germline V gene. The CDR3 covers 13 residues. V lost 0 bases and J lost 8, with 10 bases in between. CDR3 residues: CASSEAAGRGYTF. The CDR3 region has the DNA TGTGCCAGCAGTGAAGCGGCAGGACGAGGCTACACCTTC. The variable domain in full, with the rest retrieved from reference TRBV2 and TRBJ1-2, is EPEVTQTPSHQVTQMGQEVILRCVPISNHLYFYWYRQILGQKVEFLVSFYNNEISEKSEIFDDQFSVERPDGSNFTLKIRSTKLEDSAMYFCASSEAAGRGYTFGSGTRLTVV.

In its sample, this clonotype was seen a few times. The chain has TRBV19 and TRBJ1-6, with TRBD1 identical over 7 bases. Germline V gene sequence: CDR1 LNHDA, CDR2 SQIVND (reference sequence). CDR3 length: 14 residues. After removal of 6 bases from V and 7 bases from J, the junction contained 6 bases not matched to a gene. The DNA for the CDR3 is TGTGCCAGTAGCCGACAGGGTATGAATTCACCCCTCCACTTT. Protein: CASSRQGMNSPLHF.

This clonotype was counted at least ten times. The chain combines TRBV4-1 with TRBJ1-5; weak D call: TRBD1 (6 bases). The germline gives CDR1 MGHRA, CDR2 YSYEKL. V was shortened by 1 base and J by 4 bases, with 11 bases between the two germline ends. The CDR3 has 15 amino acids. The CDR3 DNA reads as TGCGCCAGCAGCCAAGGCTTTGGGACAAATCAGCCCCAGCATTTT. Translating gives CASSQGFGTNQPQHF.

This chain joins TRBV7-9 and TRBJ2-7, with unresolved D. CDR3 length: 15 residues. Per the germline V gene, CDR1 is SEHNR and CDR2 is FQNEAQ (reference sequence). The germline V and J ends were trimmed by 5 bases and 3 bases, with 17 bases remaining between them. The CDR3 here is CASSPLLGHGYEQYF. CDR3 bases: TGTGCCAGCAGCCCCCTTTTGGGCCACGGCTACGAGCAGTACTTC. Full variable domain (missing parts from reference TRBV7-9 and TRBJ2-7): DTGVSQNPRHKITKRGQNVTFRCDPISEHNRLYWYRQTLGQGPEFLTYFQNEAQLEKSRLLSDRFSAERPKGSFSTLEIQRTEQGDSAMYLCASSPLLGHGYEQYFGPGTRLTVT.

This clonotype was detected many times. The gene calls are TRBV4-3 and TRBJ1-2, with D possibly TRBD1 on 5 matching bases. Germline V lookup: CDR1 LGHNA, CDR2 YSLEER. The CDR3 spans 15 residues. The V and J ends lost 0 bases and 4 bases respectively, with 12 bases between them. The CDR3 DNA is TGCGCCAGCAGCCAAGACACCGACAGAATCTATGGCTACACCTTC. Protein: CASSQDTDRIYGYTF.

This clonotype occurred once. The chain uses TRBV7-9 and TRBJ1-5, with D possibly TRBD1 on 6 matching bases. In germline, CDR1 is SEHNR, CDR2 FQNEAQ (reference sequence). The CDR3 runs 14 residues. V was clipped by 7 bases and J by 2 bases, with 12 bases between them. As DNA, the CDR3 is TGTGCCAGCACGACGGCAGGGGGCAATCAGCCCCAGCATTTT. Its translation: CASTTAGGNQPQHF.

The chain links TRBV7-2 to TRBJ1-6; D remains unclear. In germline, CDR1 is SGHTA, CDR2 FQGNSA. This CDR3 is 13 amino acids long. Between the trimmed V and J ends, which lost 1 base and 9 bases, there was a span of 7 bases. CDR3 nucleotide sequence: TGTGCCAGCAGCTTAGTCCCAATTTCACCCCTCCACTTT. As protein: CASSLVPISPLHF.

Worth noting for this clonotype: Since no conserved phenylalanine or tryptophan closes the CDR3, a read error is the likely cause. The limits of the CDR3 on the DNA are not certain, so only TCRdb's listed CDR3 is given. The chain combines TRBV20-1 with TRBJ2-6; the table gives TRBD2 as D, unverified against the DNA. CDR1 is DFQATT, CDR2 SNEGSKA, per germline (reference sequence). With termini counted, the CDR3 has 11 amino acids. CDR3 in amino acids: CSARGSLGRTS.

The chain recombines TRBV6-4 with TRBJ2-2, with 8 bases identical to TRBD1. V lost 6 bases, J lost 3 bases, and 3 bases stayed unmatched. The CDR3 loop spans 14 amino acids. CDR1 and CDR2 (germline): MRHNA, SNTAGT. The CDR3 here is CASRTGVDTGELFF. DNA of the CDR3: TGTGCCAGCAGGACAGGGGTCGACACCGGGGAGCTGTTTTTT.

This clonotype came up many times. CDR3 residues: CSARGGDRQETQYF. DNA for the CDR3: TGCAGTGCTAGAGGAGGGGACCGCCAAGAGACCCAGTACTTC. The chain joins TRBV20-1 to TRBJ2-5; perhaps D is TRBD1 or TRBD2 (5 bases each). CDR1 DFQATT and CDR2 SNEGSKA come from the germline V gene (reference sequence). V was cut by 1 base and J by 1 base, with 10 bases left in between. The CDR3 is 14 amino acids.

V is TRBV6-4 and J is TRBJ2-1, with 11 nucleotides matching TRBD1. The CDR3 contains 14 residues. V lost 2 bases to trimming and J lost 8 bases; unmatched junction nucleotides: 2. Germline V gives CDR1 MRHNA, CDR2 SNTAGT. The CDR3 sequence: CASSDGTGGDEQFF. For the CDR3, the DNA is TGTGCCAGCAGTGACGGGACAGGGGGAGATGAGCAGTTCTTC.